Listed below are T cell receptor beta chains from one sample, sequenced in a study of T cell repertoires in cytomegalovirus infection. TCRdb ran MiXCR on the reads and lists one entry per CDR3 protein. The table includes some 920,000 distinct CDR3 sequences, 31% detected once. These receptors have no known antigen. Sequences were derived from cultured CD8+ T cells from PBMCs, sampled from culture after CMV antigen stimulation. The receptors come from a human donor in good health (CMV status not recorded). Some clones in this sample may be carry-over from other donors' samples. Both conserved end residues are part of each CDR3. D genes are given only for firm matches. Size is stated for part of the rows, as once, few or many counts, or as a class when the clone is expanded.

TRBJ1-2 TRBD1 many TRBV10-3 CAISEIGTGGVDGYTF TGTGCCATCAGTGAGATCGGTACAGGGGGCGTCGATGGCTACACCTTC
TRBJ2-5 NA NA TRBV6-1 CASSVPGTPGETQYF TGTGCCAGCAGTGTCCCCGGGACCCCGGGCGAGACCCAGTACTTC
TRBJ2-1 NA NA TRBV11-2 CASRSTGNGLNNEQFF TGTGCCAGCAGGTCAACAGGGAACGGGCTTAACAATGAGCAGTTCTTC
TRBJ1-2 TRBD1 NA TRBV6-1 CASSEIGQGGYGYTF TGTGCCAGCAGTGAGATAGGACAGGGTGGCTATGGCTACACCTTC
TRBJ2-1 NA NA TRBV4-1 CASSQDENEQFF TGCGCCAGCAGCCAAGATGAAAATGAGCAGTTCTTC
TRBJ2-5 TRBD1 NA TRBV29-1 CSGEDRGWETQYF TGCAGCGGGGAGGACAGGGGATGGGAGACCCAGTACTTC
TRBJ2-2 TRBD1 few TRBV5-1 CASRRDSTNTGELFF TGCGCCAGCAGGAGGGACAGCACGAACACCGGGGAGCTGTTTTTT
TRBJ2-7 NA NA TRBV7-9 CASSPKGRPGSYEQYF TGTGCCAGCAGCCCGAAGGGTAGGCCTGGGTCCTACGAGCAGTACTTC
TRBJ2-1 NA NA TRBV19 CATNGQVPSNEQFF TGTGCCACTAACGGTCAGGTCCCCTCCAATGAGCAGTTCTTC
TRBJ1-2 NA NA TRBV10-2 CASREHREFGYTF TGCGCCAGCAGGGAGCACAGGGAGTTTGGCTACACCTTC
TRBJ2-4 NA NA TRBV6-1 CASSEALQGRITNIQYF TGTGCCAGCAGTGAAGCGCTTCAGGGCAGAATTACCAACATTCAGTACTTC
TRBJ1-3 NA few TRBV9 CASSGGLMVPSGNTIYF TGTGCCAGCAGCGGCGGCCTGATGGTTCCTTCTGGAAACACCATATATTTT
TRBJ2-1 TRBD2 NA TRBV7-3 CASSLLRGDDNEQFF TGTGCCAGCAGCTTATTACGGGGGGACGACAATGAGCAGTTCTTC